Listed below are T cell receptor beta chains from one sample, sequenced in a study of T cell changes during pregnancy in multiple sclerosis. Libraries were prepared by immunoSEQ multiplex PCR; TCRdb keeps only in-frame clonotypes and omits some of them. The sample includes around 110,000 clones, about 89% of them seen just once. This specimen was peripheral blood, taken before pregnancy. Receptors originate from a female donor with multiple sclerosis, enrolled in a pregnancy study. Each CDR3 is given with its conserved first and last residue. A D gene is named only where the DNA matches it firmly.

D gene	V gene	J gene	CDR3 protein	CDR3 DNA
-	TRBV18	TRBJ2-1	CASSPLATSSYNEQFF	TGTGCCAGCTCACCGCTAGCGACAAGCTCCTACAATGAGCAGTTCTTC
TRBD1	TRBV2	TRBJ2-3	CAKEGASTDTQYF	TGTGCCAAAGAGGGGGCGTCCACAGATACGCAGTATTTT
TRBD1	TRBV5-1	TRBJ2-2	CASSGQGAGTGELFF	TGCGCCAGCAGCGGGCAGGGGGCTGGCACCGGGGAGCTGTTTTTT
-	TRBV30	TRBJ1-2	CACLPGAGGNF	TGTGCCTGTTTACCCGGGGCCGGCGGGAACTTC
TRBD2	TRBV6-5	TRBJ2-4	CASRRIGGNIQYF	TGTGCCAGCAGGCGGATCGGGGGGAACATTCAGTACTTC
-	TRBV7-6	TRBJ2-7	CASSGYRGGEQYF	TGTGCCAGCAGCGGCTACAGGGGAGGCGAGCAGTACTTC
-	TRBV4-3	TRBJ1-2	CASSQDVGSYGYTF	TGCGCCAGCAGCCAAGACGTGGGGAGCTATGGCTACACCTTC
TRBD1	TRBV6-5	TRBJ2-7	CASEGRDRGLYEQYF	TGTGCCAGCGAGGGCCGGGACAGGGGGCTCTACGAGCAGTACTTC
-	TRBV2	TRBJ1-1	CASSDILNTEAFF	TGTGCCAGCAGTGACATTTTGAACACTGAAGCTTTCTTT
TRBD2	TRBV7-2	TRBJ2-1	CASSLATSGYNEQFF	TGTGCCAGCAGCTTAGCTACTAGCGGATACAATGAGCAGTTCTTC
TRBD1	TRBV28	TRBJ1-1	CASSQQGQGRDTEAFF	TGTGCCAGCAGTCAACAGGGACAGGGGCGGGATACTGAAGCTTTCTTT
TRBD1	TRBV13	TRBJ1-1	CASSPGYGQVENTEAFF	TGTGCCAGCAGCCCGGGTTACGGACAGGTAGAGAACACTGAAGCTTTCTTT
TRBD2	TRBV27	TRBJ2-1	CASGLAGSYNEQFF	TGTGCCAGCGGACTAGCGGGTTCCTACAATGAGCAGTTCTTC
TRBD1	TRBV6-6	TRBJ2-5	CASTSKAGTVELIHF	TGTGCCAGCACCTCTAAGGCCGGGACAGTTGAACTTATCCACTTC
-	TRBV30	TRBJ2-1	CAWSTGQGEQFF	TGTGCCTGGAGTACTGGGCAAGGTGAGCAGTTCTTC
-	TRBV7-3	TRBJ1-1	CASSLTQGIGTEAFF	TGTGCCAGCAGCTTAACGCAGGGAATTGGCACTGAAGCTTTCTTT
TRBD2	TRBV2	TRBJ2-1	CASRETSGGYNEQFF	TGTGCCAGCAGAGAGACTAGCGGGGGGTACAATGAGCAGTTCTTC
-	TRBV7-8	TRBJ1-5	CASSRRQGNQPQHF	TGTGCCAGCAGCAGGCGGCAGGGAAATCAGCCCCAGCATTTT
TRBD1	TRBV19	TRBJ1-5	CASSPRQGRDQPQHF	TGTGCCAGTAGTCCCAGACAGGGTCGGGATCAGCCCCAGCATTTT
-	TRBV28	TRBJ2-7	CASRSAYEQYF	TGTGCCAGCAGGTCAGCCTACGAGCAGTACTTC
-	TRBV19	TRBJ1-5	CASSPGGTRGYSNQPQHF	TGTGCCAGTAGTCCCGGAGGGACCCGAGGTTATAGCAATCAGCCCCAGCATTTT